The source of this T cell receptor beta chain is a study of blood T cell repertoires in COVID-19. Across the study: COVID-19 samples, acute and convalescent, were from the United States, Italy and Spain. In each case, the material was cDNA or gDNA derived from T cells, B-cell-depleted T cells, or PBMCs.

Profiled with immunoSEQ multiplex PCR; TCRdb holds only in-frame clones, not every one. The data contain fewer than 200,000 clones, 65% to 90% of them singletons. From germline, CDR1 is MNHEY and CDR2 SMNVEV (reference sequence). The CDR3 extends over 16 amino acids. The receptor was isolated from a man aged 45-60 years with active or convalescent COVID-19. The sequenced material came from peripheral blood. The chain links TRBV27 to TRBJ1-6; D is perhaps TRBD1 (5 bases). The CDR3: CATHSSYGARDSPLHF. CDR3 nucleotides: TGTGCAACCCATTCTTCTTATGGGGCCAGAGACTCACCCCTCCACTTT.